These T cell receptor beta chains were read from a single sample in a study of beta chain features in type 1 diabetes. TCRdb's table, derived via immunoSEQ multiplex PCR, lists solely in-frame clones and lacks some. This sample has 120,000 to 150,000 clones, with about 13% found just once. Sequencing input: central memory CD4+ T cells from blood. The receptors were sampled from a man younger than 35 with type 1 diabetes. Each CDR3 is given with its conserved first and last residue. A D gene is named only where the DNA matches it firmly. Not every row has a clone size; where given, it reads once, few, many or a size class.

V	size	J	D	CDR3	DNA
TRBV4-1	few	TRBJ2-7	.	CASSQDLGPFYEQYF	TGCGCCAGCAGCCAAGATCTAGGGCCTTTCTACGAGCAGTACTTC
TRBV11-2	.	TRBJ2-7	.	CASSLDRGLDEQYF	TGTGCCAGCAGCTTAGATAGAGGGTTAGACGAGCAGTACTTC
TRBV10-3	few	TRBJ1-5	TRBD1	CAIAGQGANQPQHF	TGTGCCATCGCCGGACAGGGCGCGAATCAGCCCCAGCATTTT
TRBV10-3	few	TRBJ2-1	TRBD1	CAISEQTGTYNEQFF	TGTGCCATCAGTGAGCAGACAGGGACCTACAATGAGCAGTTCTTC
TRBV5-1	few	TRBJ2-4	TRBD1	CASSLVGTGAQNIQYF	TGCGCCAGCAGCTTGGTCGGGACAGGGGCGCAAAACATTCAGTACTTC
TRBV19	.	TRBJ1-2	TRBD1	CASSPRQGIGPNYGYTF	TGTGCCAGTAGTCCGCGACAGGGGATCGGCCCTAACTATGGCTACACCTTC
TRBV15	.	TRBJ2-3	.	CATSRDGDGTDTQYF	TGTGCCACCAGCAGAGATGGGGATGGGACAGATACGCAGTATTTT
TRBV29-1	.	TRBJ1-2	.	CSVVPEDLGYGYTF	TGCAGCGTTGTACCCGAGGACCTCGGGTATGGCTACACCTTC
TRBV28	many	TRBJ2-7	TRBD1	CASSHTGQGVIGQYF	TGTGCCAGCAGCCATACTGGACAGGGGGTTATAGGGCAGTACTTC
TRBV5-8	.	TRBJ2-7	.	CASSDSHTSYEQYF	TGTGCCAGCAGCGACAGTCACACCTCCTACGAGCAGTACTTC
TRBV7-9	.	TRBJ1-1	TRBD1	CASSLVQGAPEAFF	TGTGCCAGCAGCTTAGTACAGGGGGCCCCTGAAGCTTTCTTT
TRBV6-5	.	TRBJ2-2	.	CASSQGDFNTGELFF	TGTGCCAGCAGTCAGGGGGACTTTAACACCGGGGAGCTGTTTTTT
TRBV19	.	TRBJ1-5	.	CASMETAYSNQPQHF	TGTGCCAGTATGGAAACAGCGTACAGCAATCAGCCCCAGCATTTT
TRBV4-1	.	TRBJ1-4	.	CASSQLRQLGEKLFF	TGCGCCAGCAGCCAATTAAGACAGTTGGGGGAAAAACTGTTTTTT
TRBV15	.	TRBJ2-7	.	CATSIGPDSSYEQYF	TGTGCCACCAGCATCGGCCCGGACTCGTCCTACGAGCAGTACTTC
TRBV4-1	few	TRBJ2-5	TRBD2	CASSPPRLAGDQETQYF	TGCGCCAGCAGCCCCCCGAGACTAGCGGGGGATCAAGAGACCCAGTACTTC
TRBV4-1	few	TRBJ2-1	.	CASSQDGVSSYNEQFF	TGCGCCAGCAGCCAAGATGGAGTAAGCTCCTACAATGAGCAGTTCTTC
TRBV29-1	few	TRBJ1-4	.	CSVVEVGSGYGKLFF	TGCAGCGTTGTCGAAGTCGGGTCCGGGTACGGAAAACTGTTTTTT
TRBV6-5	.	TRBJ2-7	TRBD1	CASRNYWDRGYEQYF	TGTGCCAGCAGGAACTACTGGGACAGGGGTTACGAGCAGTACTTC
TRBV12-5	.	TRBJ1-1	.	CASAAGADAFF	TGTGCTAGTGCCGCAGGGGCGGACGCTTTCTTT
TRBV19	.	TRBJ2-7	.	CASSIGGKFSSYEQYF	TGTGCCAGTAGTATCGGCGGGAAATTCAGCTCCTACGAGCAGTACTTC
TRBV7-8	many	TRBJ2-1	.	CASSTSGYNEQFF	TGTGCCAGCAGCACCTCAGGATACAATGAGCAGTTCTTC